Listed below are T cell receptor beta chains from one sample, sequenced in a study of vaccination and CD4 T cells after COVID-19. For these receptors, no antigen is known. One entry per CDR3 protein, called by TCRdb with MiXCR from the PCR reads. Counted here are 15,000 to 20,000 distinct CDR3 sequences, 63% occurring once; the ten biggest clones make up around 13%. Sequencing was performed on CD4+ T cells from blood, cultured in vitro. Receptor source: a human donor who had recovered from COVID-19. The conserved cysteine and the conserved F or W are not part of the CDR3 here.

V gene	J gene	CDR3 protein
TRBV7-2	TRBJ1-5	ASSLVKGVGQPQH
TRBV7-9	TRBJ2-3	ASSTGITDTQY
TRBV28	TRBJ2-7	ASTLGVGQY
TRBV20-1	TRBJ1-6	SASARGGVHSPLH
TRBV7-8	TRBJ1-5	ASSPRGGDYSNQPQH
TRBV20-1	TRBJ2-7	SAPRVGYEQY
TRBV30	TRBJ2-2	AWGLGSGELF
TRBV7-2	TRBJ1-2	ASSSYRDRVYGYT
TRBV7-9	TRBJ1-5	ASSAGQSLEWGNQPQH
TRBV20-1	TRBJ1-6	SARTGLGYNSPLH
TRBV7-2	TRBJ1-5	ASSRMGRINQPQH
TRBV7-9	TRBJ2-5	ASSLDAEETQY
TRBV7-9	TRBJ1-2	ASSLDDVGGYT
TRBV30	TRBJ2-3	AWSDALAGRDTQY
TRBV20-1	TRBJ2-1	SAGSGGPYNEQF
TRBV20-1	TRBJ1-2	SARDREARDYHYGYT
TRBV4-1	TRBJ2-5	ASSQVLLPGTEQETQY
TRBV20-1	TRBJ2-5	SAHRSETQY
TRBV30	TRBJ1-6	AWGVPLGNSPLH
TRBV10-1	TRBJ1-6	ASSDGLGGYNSPLH
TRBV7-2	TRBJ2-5	ASSLAARTRVETQY
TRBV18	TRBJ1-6	ASSPNEGNSANSPLH
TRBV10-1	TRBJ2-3	ASSALKPTADTQY
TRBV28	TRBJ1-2	ASSPGGQTNYGYT
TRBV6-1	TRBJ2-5	ASSGQVQETQY
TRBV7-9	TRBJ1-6	ASSLLDVSPLH
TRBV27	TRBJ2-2	ASSPWGSGRSGELF
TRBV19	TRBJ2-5	ASQGDPLQTQY
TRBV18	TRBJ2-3	ASSPADTQY
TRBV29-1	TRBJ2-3	SGGDENTDTQY
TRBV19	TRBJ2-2	ASRGRTGELF
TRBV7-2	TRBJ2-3	ASSLASSRADTQY
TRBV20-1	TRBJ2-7	SASFSQGMSEQY
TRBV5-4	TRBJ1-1	ASSFRGLGTEAF
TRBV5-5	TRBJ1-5	ASSLGQTDQPQH
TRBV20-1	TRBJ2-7	SARGTSGIEQY
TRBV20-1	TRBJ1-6	SASRTESSYNSPLH
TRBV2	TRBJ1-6	ASSYMGSYNSPLH